This T cell receptor beta chain was profiled in a study of graft-versus-host responses after intestinal transplantation (dated by TCRdb to about 2021). Study-wide context: The transplants that recipients received were multivisceral, liver-intestinal, or isolated intestinal. Bulk TCR-beta CDR3 sequencing was used to track graft-versus-host and host-versus-graft alloreactive T cell clones in the graft, circulation and bone marrow after intestinal transplantation. Donor T cell macrochimerism was defined as a peak of at least 4% donor T cells among recipient peripheral blood mononuclear cells. The cohort enrolled 24 intestinal transplant recipients, one of whom was a retransplant, and a few patients without pretransplant specimens were excluded. Rather than being sequenced by the commercial service, samples from three later patients were sequenced in-house on an Illumina MiSeq and processed with MiXCR. Anti-thymocyte globulin induction was given to all recipients, followed by maintenance tacrolimus and steroids for about 3 years. Alloreactive clones were identified by sequencing pre-transplant mixed lymphocyte reaction products and comparing these products with unstimulated pre-transplant donor and recipient T cells.

The CDR3 sequence holds 13 residues, the cysteine and phenylalanine included. Left in the record is the CDR3 DNA by itself, 39 bases read in frame from the first base. V loses 7 bases of germline sequence and J loses 0 bases, and the interval between the two ends is 10 bases. Sequences SNHLY (CDR1) and FYNNEI (CDR2) are obtained from the germline V gene. General findings and caveats noted by the study authors: Patients with donor T cell macrochimerism had high GvH to HvG T cell clonal ratios in their allografts. Peak levels of circulating GvH clones were associated with declines in HvG clones early after transplant. GvH clones turned up in recipient bone marrow, with some appearing earlier in ileal mucosa or blood, a pattern consistent with an intestinal mucosal origin. Conclusions were limited by the relatively low number and heterogeneity of intestinal transplant patients.

Intraepithelial and lamina propria lymphocytes were isolated from graft specimens using dithiothreitol, EDTA incubations and collagenase D digestion. Serial intestinal graft biopsy specimens collected up to 600 days after transplant underwent bulk TCR-beta sequencing. Library generation was performed with the immunoSEQ multiplex PCR assay. High-throughput TCR-beta CDR3 sequencing of genomic DNA from most patients was performed by Adaptive Biotechnologies. As for the authors' bioinformatics: Adaptive's ImmunoSEQ software supplied the TCR sequencing data for more than 15 patients, while MiXCR and VDJtools were used to process a few other patients. CDR3 nucleotide sequences shared between donor and recipient were removed because the origin of such sequences could not be assigned. To be classed as alloreactive, a clone needed at least 2-fold expansion over unstimulated cells and a minimum CFSE-low frequency of 0.002% (template counts) or 0.001% (read counts). A clone was considered mappable if detected in the sequenced pre-transplant spleen, lymph node, or MLR CFSE-low populations of the donor or recipient. The cumulative frequency of alloreactive clones was calculated as a percentage of all sequences, weighted by copy number. The immuneACCESS repertoire file appears here via TCRdb, limited to in-frame rearrangements. These files lack a portion of the clones; in checked studies, under half of the deficit traces to unresolved V genes, and the cause of the others is not known. That table supplies the V and J calls and clone size; D and trimming were determined from the DNA. The sample data list 35,000 to 40,000 clones, and 87% of these were observed just once. Clones ranked in the top ten supply 15% to 20% of the sample.

About this clone: The antigen it binds to is not known. Nothing much larger sits one base from this clone, and base qualities are not available.

Sample: ileum tissue, taken 200 to 210 days after intestinal transplant. The V gene is TRBV2 and the J gene is TRBJ2-7, and the D gene may be TRBD1, 6 bases matching. The TCR was taken from a human patient who received an intestinal transplant, so some T cells may come from the graft donor. CDR3 sequence: CASNTGSSYEQYF. The DNA is TGTGCCAGCAACACAGGGAGCTCCTACGAGCAGTACTTC.